This passage covers 6 T cell receptor beta chains from one sample sequenced in a study of blood T cell repertoires in COVID-19 (TCRdb year 2020). The library was made by the immunoSEQ multiplex PCR assay. TCRdb's version of the immuneACCESS table is confined to in-frame rearrangements and falls short of the full clone set. An unresolved V gene accounts for under half of the shortfall where checked; the remainder is of unknown origin. This sample holds 100,000 or so clones; 85% were observed only once. The biggest ten clones account for around 2% of the sample. The sequenced material came from peripheral blood. The receptors here all came from a woman in her seventies with active or convalescent COVID-19.

This chain connects TRBV10-2 to TRBJ1-2; possibly TRBD1 for D (5 bases). The CDR3 has 13 amino acids. Germline CDR1 reads WSHSY; CDR2 reads SAAADI. The ends were cut back, 2 bases at V and 6 bases at J, with 10 bases in the middle. The CDR3 DNA reads as TGCGCCAGCAGTGAGCGGGGGGAAGATGGCTACACCTTC. Its protein product is CASSERGEDGYTF.

V usage is TRBV3-1 (or the pseudogene TRBV3-2) and J usage is TRBJ1-6; D is unresolved. The CDR3 contains 14 residues. The germline V and J ends were trimmed by 0 bases and 7 bases, with 7 bases remaining between them. Germline lookup yields CDR1 LGHDT and CDR2 YNNKEL (reference sequence). This CDR3 reads CASSQDSRNSPLHF. CDR3 bases: TGTGCCAGCAGCCAAGATAGTCGGAATTCACCCCTCCACTTT.

This clone was detected a few times. The rearrangement links TRBV27 to TRBJ2-1, with TRBD2 matching over 7 bases. V lost 6 bases and J lost 10; bases outside the gene matches: 6. The CDR3 loop spans 12 amino acids. Germline V gene lookup returns CDR1 MNHEY and CDR2 SMNVEV (reference sequence). The CDR3 coding sequence is TGTGCCAGCAGCCCCCGGGGGGAAGAGCAGTTCTTC. Its protein product is CASSPRGEEQFF.

The chain employs TRBV2 and TRBJ1-1; D remains ambiguous. The CDR3 is 13 amino acids. Germline assignment: CDR1 SNHLY and CDR2 FYNNEI. With 0 bases removed from V and 11 bases from J, the gap between germline ends came to 13 bases. CDR3 loop: CASSEARVPRAFF. CDR3 DNA sequence: TGTGCCAGCAGTGAAGCGAGGGTACCCCGGGCTTTCTTT. The full variable domain, completed using reference TRBV2 and TRBJ1-1, is EPEVTQTPSHQVTQMGQEVILRCVPISNHLYFYWYRQILGQKVEFLVSFYNNEISEKSEIFDDQFSVERPDGSNFTLKIRSTKLEDSAMYFCASSEARVPRAFFGQGTRLTVV.

The chain joins TRBV28 to TRBJ2-1; TRBD1 matches 8 bases. The CDR3 totals 15 residues. V dropped 2 bases and J dropped 4; count of bases not matched to a gene: 4. In germline, CDR1 is MDHEN, CDR2 SYDVKM. This CDR3 is CASSLEGTGYNEQFF. The CDR3 DNA reads as TGTGCCAGCAGTTTAGAGGGGACAGGATACAATGAGCAGTTCTTC.

Only a few counts were recorded for this clone. This sample includes further DNA sequences coding for the same CDR3. This sequence joins TRBV5-6 and TRBJ2-5; the match to TRBD2 covers 8 bases. CDR1 and CDR2 (germline): SGHDT, YYEEEE. Trimming removed 2 bases from V and 5 bases from J; junction bases left unmatched: 8. The CDR3 runs 15 residues. The CDR3 spells CASSLLAGGRETQYF. For the CDR3, the DNA is TGTGCCAGCAGCTTACTGGCGGGGGGAAGGGAGACCCAGTACTTC. Full variable domain (missing parts from reference TRBV5-6 and TRBJ2-5): DAGVTQSPTHLIKTRGQQVTLRCSPKSGHDTVSWYQQALGQGPQFIFQYYEEEERQRGNFPDRFSGHQFPNYSSELNVNALLLGDSALYLCASSLLAGGRETQYFGPGTRLLVL.